The entry below describes one TCR beta chain. Sequenced by immunoSEQ multiplex PCR; TCRdb stores in-frame clones only, minus some. This sample has about 45,000 clones; 70% to 80% occur once, and the top ten carry about 26%. The sample comes from a study of blood T cell repertoires in COVID-19. The CDR3 runs to 15 residues. After removal of 0 bases from V and 4 bases from J, the junction contained 8 bases not matched to a gene. Germline CDR1 is GTSNPN and CDR2 is SVGIG (reference sequence). Specimen: peripheral blood. This clonotype originated in a woman between 70 and 85 years old with acute or convalescent COVID-19. The chain couples TRBV30 to TRBJ1-2, with 7 bases aligning to TRBD1. This CDR3 reads CAWSVGGQGGYGYTF. Written as DNA, the CDR3 is TGTGCCTGGAGTGTAGGGGGCCAGGGTGGCTATGGCTACACCTTC.